These 18 T cell receptor beta chains came from one sample sequenced in a study of T-cell memory formation after mild COVID-19. MiXCR was run by TCRdb on the 5' RACE reads, yielding one entry per CDR3 protein. This table holds about 190,000 distinct CDR3 sequences, around 20% found once. Input material: PBMCs or a T cell subset sorted from them (not recorded which). These receptor sequences come from an adult woman who had mild COVID-19 (a few samples of this study predate the infection). Cell type and time point are not known.

This clonotype showed up just a few times. The chain employs TRBV20-1 and TRBJ2-1; TRBD2 agrees at 11 bases. The length of the CDR3 is 14 residues. V gave up 6 bases and J gave up 5 bases; unmatched junction bases: 6. Germline V CDR1 and CDR2: DFQATT, SNEGSKA (reference sequence). The CDR3 here is CSASSGRPDNEQFF. In DNA form, the CDR3 reads TGCAGTGCCTCTAGCGGGAGGCCGGACAATGAGCAGTTCTTC.

This clonotype was detected only a few times. This chain links TRBV6-4 with TRBJ2-3; TRBD1 is a possible D gene (6 bases). Trimming left V 5 bases short and J 7 bases short, with 19 bases between. Germline V CDR1 and CDR2: MRHNA, SNTAGT. The CDR3 has 15 amino acids. CDR3 sequence reads: CASSNGAGDRNTQYF. DNA of the CDR3: TGTGCCAGCAGTAATGGGGCAGGGGATCGAAATACGCAGTATTTT.

This chain links TRBV20-1 with TRBJ2-7; a weak D match, TRBD1 (6 bases). This CDR3 comprises 15 residues. Trimming cost V 0 bases and J 1 base, with 13 bases left between them. Per germline, CDR1 DFQATT and CDR2 SNEGSKA (reference sequence). This CDR3 is CSARDSRQVSYEQYF. CDR3 sequence (DNA): TGCAGTGCTAGAGACTCTCGACAGGTGTCCTACGAGCAGTACTTC.

The DNA of the CDR3 is TGCGCCAGCAGCCAAGTAGCCGGGACAGGGATTCCGAATGAGCAGTTCTTC. This codes for CASSQVAGTGIPNEQFF. The chain combines TRBV4-1 with TRBJ2-1; the match to TRBD1 covers 9 bases. The CDR3 consists of 17 residues. Germline values: CDR1 MGHRA, CDR2 YSYEKL. V gave up 1 base and J gave up 7 bases; unmatched junction bases: 11.

This clonotype has a handful of counts. The gene calls are TRBV5-5 and TRBJ2-3; D unclear. CDR3 length equals 14 residues. Trimming removed 1 base at V and 4 bases at J, with 10 bases between. Germline assignment: CDR1 SGHKS and CDR2 YYEKEE (reference sequence). The CDR3 DNA reads TGTGCCAGCAGCTTGTATTCATCCTCAGATACGCAGTATTTT. This translates into CASSLYSSSDTQYF.

This clonotype was seen at least ten times. The chain is built from TRBV7-2 and TRBJ1-1; D call uncertain. V was pared by 2 bases and J by 1 base, with 5 bases between. Per germline, CDR1 SGHTA and CDR2 FQGNSA. There are 13 residues in the CDR3. The CDR3 loop reads CASSLLRNTEAFF. CDR3 DNA sequence: TGTGCCAGCAGCTTACTCAGGAACACTGAAGCTTTCTTT.

This clonotype was seen more than once but under ten times. The J gene is TRBJ2-5, the V gene TRBV24-1; weak D call: TRBD2 (6 bases). CDR3 length: 17 amino acids. Germline CDR1 KGHDR, CDR2 SFDVKD. Trimming removed 4 bases at V and 0 bases at J, with 17 bases between. CDR3 nucleotides: TGTGCCACCAGTGACTCCCGACGATGGAGGGACCAAGAGACCCAGTACTTC. Translation gives CATSDSRRWRDQETQYF.

This clonotype was detected only once. This rearrangement joins TRBV6-2 or TRBV6-3 to TRBJ1-4; D possibly corresponds to TRBD1 (5 bases). This CDR3 comprises 17 residues. V shed 5 bases and J shed 3 bases, with 19 bases lying between them. CDR1 and CDR2 (germline): MNHEY, SVGEGT. The CDR3 DNA is TGTGCCAGCAGTCGAAAGCACCAGGGCTTGGCTAATGAAAAACTGTTTTTT. Translating gives CASSRKHQGLANEKLFF.

This clonotype has at least ten counts. This chain joins TRBV3-1 and TRBJ2-3, with 16 bases that match TRBD2. Germline-derived CDR1 and CDR2 are LGHDT and YNNKEL (reference sequence). The V and J ends lost 5 bases and 3 bases, in that order; junction bases with no gene match: 11. This CDR3 has 19 residues. In nucleotides, the CDR3 is TGTGCCAGCAGCTCGAGGGGACTAGCGGGAGGGCCCCGGACAGATACGCAGTATTTT. Amino acids: CASSSRGLAGGPRTDTQYF.

The chain couples TRBV30 to TRBJ1-2, with 9 bases matching TRBD1. Germline V gives CDR1 GTSNPN, CDR2 SVGIG (reference sequence). This CDR3 spans 14 amino acids. V shed 2 bases, J shed 4 bases, and the junction held 5 bases outside the gene matches. CDR3 DNA sequence: TGTGCCTGGAGTCACAGGGGGCGTTTCTATGGCTACACCTTC. This encodes CAWSHRGRFYGYTF.

This clonotype was observed a handful of times. V gene TRBV7-8 combines with J gene TRBJ2-1; 12 bases match TRBD2. The V and J ends lost 5 bases and 7 bases, in that order; junction bases with no gene match: 9. The CDR3 spans 16 residues. Germline values: CDR1 SGHVS, CDR2 FQNEAQ. This CDR3 reads CASSLQLAGGQNEQFF. Here the CDR3 DNA reads TGTGCCAGCAGCCTGCAACTAGCGGGGGGTCAGAATGAGCAGTTCTTC. Complete variable domain (other parts from reference TRBV7-8 and TRBJ2-1): GAGVSQSPRYKVAKRGQDVALRCDPISGHVSLFWYQQALGQGPEFLTYFQNEAQLDKSGLPSDRFFAERPEGSVSTLKIQRTQQEDSAVYLCASSLQLAGGQNEQFFGPGTRLTVL.

This clonotype was detected a few times. The CDR3 protein is CASSAGPTDTQYF. The CDR3 nucleotides are TGTGCCAGCAGCGCCGGCCCCACAGATACGCAGTATTTT. This rearrangement joins TRBV9 to TRBJ2-3; D unclear. This CDR3 region has 13 residues. Germline CDR1 reads SGDLS; CDR2 reads YYNGEE. V was clipped by 3 bases and J by 2 bases, with 7 bases between them.

This clonotype has more than one count but fewer than ten. CDR3 region: CASSLEPNGHEQYF. The CDR3 nucleotides are TGTGCCAGCAGCTTAGAGCCGAACGGCCACGAGCAGTACTTC. The chain joins TRBV11-2 to TRBJ2-7, with unresolved D. From germline, CDR1 is SGHAT and CDR2 FQNNGV. This CDR3 is 14 amino acids long. V was clipped by 0 bases and J by 5 bases, with 11 bases between them.

V is TRBV19 and J is TRBJ2-1; 11 bases map to TRBD1. Germline trimming cut 5 bases from V and 6 bases from J; bases unmatched to any gene: 3. This CDR3 has 14 amino acids. Germline V gives CDR1 LNHDA, CDR2 SQIVND (reference sequence). The CDR3 reads CASSSGTGGNEQFF. The CDR3 bases are TGTGCCAGTAGTTCTGGGACAGGGGGCAATGAGCAGTTCTTC.

J is TRBJ2-6 and V is TRBV11-3, with 7 bases fitting TRBD1. The germline V gene encodes CDR1 SGHNT and CDR2 YENEEA. This CDR3 has 16 amino acids. Trimming cost V 5 bases and J 0 bases; bases outside gene matches: 4. CDR3 nucleotide sequence: TGTGCCAGCAGCCGGGACAGCAACTCTGGGGCCAACGTCCTGACTTTC. It yields the protein CASSRDSNSGANVLTF.

This clonotype came up a few times. The rearrangement links TRBV4-1 to TRBJ1-2, with 8 bases matching TRBD1. From germline, CDR1 is MGHRA and CDR2 YSYEKL. The V segment lost 5 bases and the J segment 8 bases; nucleotides outside the gene matches: 7. The CDR3 loop spans 13 amino acids. This CDR3 reads CASSKTGERGYTF. The CDR3 nucleotides are TGCGCCAGCAGCAAGACAGGGGAGCGAGGCTACACCTTC.

The V gene is TRBV15, the J gene TRBJ2-3; 10 nucleotides line up with TRBD2. CDR1 is LNHNV and CDR2 is YYDKDF in the germline V gene (reference sequence). The CDR3 spans 18 residues. Trimming at V came to 1 base and at J to 1 base, leaving 8 bases not matched to a gene. CDR3 residues: CATSRGILAGVGTDTQYF. CDR3 DNA: TGTGCCACCAGCAGAGGGATCCTAGCGGGAGTCGGCACAGATACGCAGTATTTT.

The chain combines TRBV5-1 with TRBJ1-1, with D possibly TRBD1 on 5 matching bases. V dropped 4 bases and J dropped 5 bases, with 18 bases sitting between them. Germline V CDR1 and CDR2: SGHRS, YFSETQ. This CDR3 comprises 15 residues. CDR3 bases: TGCGCCAGCAGCACCCTGGACATGCCGGGGACTGAAGCTTTCTTT. This sequence encodes CASSTLDMPGTEAFF.